The clone carrying this T cell receptor beta chain was seen many times. RNA served as the template for amplifying TCR beta CDR3 regions. Amplification began with first-round RT-PCR using HTBI primers, then second-round multiplex PCR was performed. TCRdb independently ran MiXCR on the multiplex PCR reads; one entry per CDR3 protein. In the table there are approximately 700,000 distinct CDR3 sequences, more than 40% of which are singletons. The data originate from a study of Graves' ophthalmopathy and Graves' hyperthyroidism. The TCR comes from an adult man with Graves' ophthalmopathy. The specimen sequenced was peripheral blood.

The CDR3, as DNA: TGTGCCATCGGGGACAACGATAGTTCACCCCTCCACTTT. Its protein is CAIGDNDSSPLHF. The chain joins TRBV10-3 to TRBJ1-6, with a weak D call TRBD1 (6 bases). The CDR3 sequence is 13 residues long. Germline lookup yields CDR1 ENHRY and CDR2 SYGVKD. The V gene lost 8 bases and the J gene lost 9 bases, with 14 bases spanning the gap.